The next 12 T cell receptor beta chains were all read from a single sample in a study of early stage breast cancer tumors. Sequencing used immunoSEQ multiplex PCR; TCRdb keeps in-frame clones, though not all of them. Of about 5,400 clones listed, about two thirds are singletons. Sequenced: breast tumor tissue. The receptors derive from a person in their sixties or seventies with breast cancer.

This clone was detected once. The chain has TRBV30 and TRBJ1-6; D ambiguous. Germline V gene lookup returns CDR1 GTSNPN and CDR2 SVGIG (reference sequence). The germline V and J ends were trimmed by 1 base and 8 bases, with 9 bases remaining between them. This CDR3 is 13 amino acids long. CDR3 nucleotides: TGTGCCTGGAGTGAGGATTTAGATTCACCCCTCCACTTT. Translating it yields CAWSEDLDSPLHF. The full variable domain, in which reference TRBV30 and TRBJ1-6 provide the parts outside the CDR3, is SQTIHQWPATLVQPVGSPLSLECTVEGTSNPNLYWYRQAAGRGLQLLFYSVGIGQISSEVPQNLSASRPQDRQFILSSKKLLLSDSGFYLCAWSEDLDSPLHFGNGTRLTVT.

The chain carries TRBV5-1 and TRBJ1-1; D unresolved. V lost 6 bases and J 1 base, leaving 10 bases between the germline ends. CDR1 and CDR2 from the germline V gene are SGHRS and YFSETQ. There are 13 residues in the CDR3. CDR3: CASTPRENTEAFF. CDR3 DNA: TGCGCCAGCACTCCCCGTGAGAACACTGAAGCTTTCTTT.

The chain combines TRBV2 with TRBJ2-7; the match to TRBD1 covers 7 bases. The V segment lost 1 base and the J segment 3 bases; nucleotides outside the gene matches: 6. The germline V gene has CDR1 SNHLY and CDR2 FYNNEI. The CDR3 loop spans 15 amino acids. The CDR3 reads CASSEGEGTVYEQYF. CDR3 DNA: TGTGCCAGCAGTGAAGGTGAAGGGACAGTCTACGAGCAGTACTTC.

This clone turned up a few times. The chain employs TRBV30 and TRBJ2-7; TRBD1 matches at 7 bases. V lost 5 bases, J lost 5 bases, and 12 bases stayed unmatched. Germline lookup yields CDR1 GTSNPN and CDR2 SVGIG (reference sequence). This CDR3 is built from 14 residues. CDR3 in amino acids: CAWAARQGRNEQYF. CDR3 in DNA: TGTGCCTGGGCAGCGAGACAGGGTCGGAACGAGCAGTACTTC.

J is TRBJ2-2 and V is TRBV19; 10 nucleotides line up with TRBD1. CDR1 LNHDA and CDR2 SQIVND come from the germline V gene (reference sequence). The V segment lost 7 bases and the J segment 3 bases; nucleotides outside the gene matches: 5. This CDR3 has 15 residues. As DNA, the CDR3 is TGTGCCAGTACCATCGGGACAGGGGACACCGGGGAGCTGTTTTTT. Translating gives CASTIGTGDTGELFF.

The V gene is TRBV10-3, the J gene TRBJ1-6; no firm D call. This CDR3 is built from 12 residues. V was pared by 3 bases and J by 7 bases, with 4 bases between. Germline V gives CDR1 ENHRY, CDR2 SYGVKD. This CDR3 is CAISDQNSPLHF. The CDR3 nucleotides are TGTGCCATCAGTGACCAGAATTCACCCCTCCACTTT.

V and J are TRBV19 and TRBJ2-7; TRBD2 might be the D (6 bases). Germline CDR1 and CDR2: LNHDA and SQIVND (reference sequence). Trimming pared 5 bases from V and 2 bases from J, leaving 10 bases between. The CDR3 loop spans 13 amino acids. CDR3 coding DNA: TGTGCCAGTAGTGGGAGGAATACCTACGAGCAGTACTTC. Protein sequence: CASSGRNTYEQYF.

V and J are TRBV30 and TRBJ1-5, with a tentative D call TRBD1 (5 bases). Germline lookup yields CDR1 GTSNPN and CDR2 SVGIG (reference sequence). Trimming shortened V by 2 bases and J by 6 bases, and 14 bases separated the two germline ends. This CDR3 region has 14 residues. This CDR3 is CAWSKMQGGQPQHF. The CDR3 region has the DNA TGTGCCTGGAGTAAGATGCAGGGAGGTCAGCCCCAGCATTTT.

The chain links TRBV6-5 to TRBJ2-2, with D perhaps matching TRBD1 (5 bases). Germline V gene data show CDR1 as MNHEY and CDR2 as SVGAGI. The CDR3 contains 14 residues. V was clipped by 5 bases and J by 2 bases, with 9 bases between them. CDR3: CASSRQPNTGELFF. The CDR3, as DNA: TGTGCCAGCAGTCGACAGCCCAACACCGGGGAGCTGTTTTTT.

The gene calls are TRBV6-4 and TRBJ2-3; 8 nucleotides match TRBD1. Germline V lookup: CDR1 MRHNA, CDR2 SNTAGT. V trimming: 5 bases; J trimming: 2 bases; junction bases outside the gene matches: 6. The CDR3 sequence is 15 residues long. CDR3 nucleotides: TGTGCCAGCAGTTCCGGGACAGGCGACACAGATACGCAGTATTTT. Encoded protein: CASSSGTGDTDTQYF.

The chain couples TRBV5-1 to TRBJ2-7, with a weak D call TRBD1 (6 bases). Germline V gives CDR1 SGHRS, CDR2 YFSETQ. CDR3 length equals 13 residues. Deletions cut 4 bases from V and 0 bases from J, with 8 bases between. CDR3 loop: CASSRDNSYEQYF. The CDR3 DNA reads TGCGCCAGCAGCCGGGACAACTCCTACGAGCAGTACTTC.

The J gene is TRBJ1-3, the V gene TRBV7-8; the D is unclear. V was pared by 4 bases and J by 0 bases, with 16 bases between. This CDR3 contains 17 residues. Germline CDR1 SGHVS, CDR2 FQNEAQ. The CDR3 sequence: CASSSDPPDSSGNTIYF. DNA for the CDR3: TGTGCCAGCAGCTCAGATCCCCCTGATAGCTCTGGAAACACCATATATTTT.